Described below is a single TCR beta chain sequence and its context. Germline values: CDR1 SGHNT, CDR2 YYREEE (reference sequence). The CDR3 runs 19 residues. V dropped 0 bases and J dropped 0 bases, with 21 bases sitting between them. The data are from a study of T cell changes during pregnancy in multiple sclerosis. Sequencing used immunoSEQ multiplex PCR; TCRdb keeps in-frame clones, though not all of them. The sample holds over 40,000 clones, roughly 92% seen once. Sequenced material: peripheral blood, taken in the third trimester of pregnancy. The chain employs TRBV5-4 and TRBJ2-5; maybe TRBD1 (7 bases). The sequence came from a female donor with multiple sclerosis, enrolled in a pregnancy study. CDR3 sequence (DNA): TGTGCCAGCAGCTTGGGACAGGGATTACTCCGGGACTACCAAGAGACCCAGTACTTC. The encoded protein is CASSLGQGLLRDYQETQYF.